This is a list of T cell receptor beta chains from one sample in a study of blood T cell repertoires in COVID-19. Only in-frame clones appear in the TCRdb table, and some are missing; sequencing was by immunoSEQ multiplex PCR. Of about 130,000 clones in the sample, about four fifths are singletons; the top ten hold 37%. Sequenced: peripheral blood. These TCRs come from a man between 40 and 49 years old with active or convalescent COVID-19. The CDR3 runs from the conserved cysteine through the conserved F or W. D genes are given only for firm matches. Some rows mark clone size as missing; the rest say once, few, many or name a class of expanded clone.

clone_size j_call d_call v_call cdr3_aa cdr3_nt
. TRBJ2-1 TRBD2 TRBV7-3 CASSLTLAGFYNEQFF TGTGCCAGCAGCTTAACTCTAGCGGGATTCTACAATGAGCAGTTCTTC
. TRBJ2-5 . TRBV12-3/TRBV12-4 CASSKTVETQYF TGTGCCAGCAGTAAGACAGTAGAGACCCAGTACTTC
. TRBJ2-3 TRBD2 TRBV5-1 CASSLEGSGSWRVDTQYF TGCGCCAGCAGCTTGGAAGGTAGCGGGAGTTGGAGGGTTGATACGCAGTATTTT
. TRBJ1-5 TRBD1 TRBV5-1 CASSFRTGPDQPQHF TGCGCCAGCAGCTTTCGGACAGGGCCTGATCAGCCCCAGCATTTT
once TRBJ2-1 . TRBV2 CASSRTDAGLLGPYNEQFF TGTGCCAGCAGTCGGACAGACGCTGGCCTACTAGGCCCCTACAATGAGCAGTTCTTC
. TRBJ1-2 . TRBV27 CASSGVGGYGYTF TGTGCCAGCAGTGGTGTCGGAGGCTATGGCTACACCTTC
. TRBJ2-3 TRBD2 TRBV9 CASSVTSDSIITQYF TGTGCCAGCAGCGTAACTAGCGACTCTATCATTACGCAGTATTTT
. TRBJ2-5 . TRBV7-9 CASSLREETQYF TGTGCCAGCAGCTTACGGGAAGAGACCCAGTACTTC
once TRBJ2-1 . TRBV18 CASSPLREIPYNEQFF TGTGCCAGCTCACCACTTCGTGAGATACCCTACAATGAGCAGTTCTTC
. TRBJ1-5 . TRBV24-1 CATQGQGQPQHF TGTGCCACCCAGGGCCAAGGGCAGCCCCAGCATTTT
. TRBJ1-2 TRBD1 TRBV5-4 CASSRRDRLNYGYTF TGTGCCAGCAGCCGGAGGGACAGACTCAACTATGGCTACACCTTC
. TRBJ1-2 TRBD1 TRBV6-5 CASRDGTGGSTF TGTGCCAGCAGAGATGGGACAGGGGGCAGCACCTTC
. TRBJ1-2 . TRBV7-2 CASSLVGAGYGYTF TGTGCCAGCAGCTTAGTGGGGGCCGGCTATGGCTACACCTTC
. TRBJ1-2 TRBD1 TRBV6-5 CASSWGTGGGDGYTF TGTGCCAGCAGTTGGGGGACAGGGGGCGGTGATGGCTACACCTTC
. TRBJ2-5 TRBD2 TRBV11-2 CASSLGLAAGETQYF TGTGCCAGCAGCTTAGGACTAGCAGCCGGGGAGACCCAGTACTTC
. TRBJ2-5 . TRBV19 CATSRGETQYF TGTGCCACTTCTAGGGGAGAGACCCAGTACTTC
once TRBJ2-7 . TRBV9 CASRARPGRTLSSYEQYF TGTGCCAGCAGGGCCAGACCGGGGAGGACACTGAGCTCCTACGAGCAGTACTTC
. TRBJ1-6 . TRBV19 CASSLPGGNSPLHF TGTGCCAGTAGTCTCCCGGGAGGTAATTCACCCCTCCACTTT
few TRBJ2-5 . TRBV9 CASSPRVGNGAQETQYF TGTGCCAGCAGCCCCCGCGTTGGGAATGGGGCACAAGAGACCCAGTACTTC
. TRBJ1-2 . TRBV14 CASSQGREGNYGYTF TGTGCCAGCAGCCAAGGACGGGAGGGGAACTATGGCTACACCTTC
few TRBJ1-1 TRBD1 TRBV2 CAGTGTGVTEAFF TGTGCCGGCACCGGGACAGGGGTGACTGAAGCTTTCTTT
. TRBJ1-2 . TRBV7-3 CASSLPAREGYTF TGTGCCAGCAGCTTACCTGCACGGGAAGGCTACACCTTC
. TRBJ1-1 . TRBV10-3 CAISDAPGVQNTEAFF TGTGCCATCAGTGACGCCCCGGGGGTACAGAACACTGAAGCTTTCTTT
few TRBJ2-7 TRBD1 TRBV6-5 CASSYVGRGGVEQYF TGTGCCAGCAGTTACGTGGGCCGAGGGGGCGTCGAGCAGTACTTC
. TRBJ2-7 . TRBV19 CASSISYSRISYEQYF TGTGCCAGTAGTATTTCGTACAGCAGGATAAGCTACGAGCAGTACTTC
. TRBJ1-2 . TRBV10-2 CASSEGGAHGYTF TGCGCCAGCAGTGAAGGAGGGGCTCATGGCTACACCTTC
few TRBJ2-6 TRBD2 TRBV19 CASTVRGALAGANVLTF TGTGCCAGTACGGTGCGGGGGGCCTTGGCTGGGGCCAACGTCCTGACTTTC
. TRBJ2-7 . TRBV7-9 CASSYSGTLTTGHYEQYF TGTGCCAGCAGCTATTCCGGGACACTTACGACGGGCCACTACGAGCAGTACTTC
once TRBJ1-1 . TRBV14 CASSSLGLNTEAFF TGTGCCAGCAGCTCACTAGGGCTGAACACTGAAGCTTTCTTT
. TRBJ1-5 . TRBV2 CASSVPKDTLLGNQPQHF TGTGCCAGCAGTGTCCCGAAGGACACCCTTCTAGGAAATCAGCCCCAGCATTTT
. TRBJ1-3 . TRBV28 CASTLRASAGNTIYF TGTGCCAGCACCCTAAGAGCGTCTGCTGGAAACACCATATATTTT
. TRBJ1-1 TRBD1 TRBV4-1 CASSQNRGRGDEAFF TGCGCCAGCAGCCAGAACAGGGGGCGTGGGGATGAAGCTTTCTTT
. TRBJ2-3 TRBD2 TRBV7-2 CASSTRLAGDTQYF TGTGCCAGCAGCACCCGACTAGCTGGAGATACGCAGTATTTT
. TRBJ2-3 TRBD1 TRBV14 CASSVKTGGTDTQYF TGTGCCAGCAGCGTTAAGACAGGGGGCACAGATACGCAGTATTTT
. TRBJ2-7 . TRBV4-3 CASSLQTGKYEQYF TGCGCCAGCAGCTTACAGACAGGAAAATACGAGCAGTACTTC
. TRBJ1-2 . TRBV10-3 CAISVYRENNYGYTF TGTGCCATCAGTGTCTACAGGGAAAATAACTATGGCTACACCTTC
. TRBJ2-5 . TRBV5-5 CASSLSADLQETQYF TGTGCCAGCAGCTTGTCGGCGGATCTCCAAGAGACCCAGTACTTC
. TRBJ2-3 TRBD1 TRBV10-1 CASSEILGQGSTDTQYF TGCGCCAGCAGTGAGATTTTGGGACAGGGGTCCACAGATACGCAGTATTTT
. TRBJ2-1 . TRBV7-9 CASRQVGAYNEQFF TGTGCCAGCAGACAAGTCGGGGCCTACAATGAGCAGTTCTTC
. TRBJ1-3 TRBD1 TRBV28 CASRTPQGVGGNTIYF TGTGCCAGCAGAACCCCACAGGGGGTGGGTGGAAACACCATATATTTT
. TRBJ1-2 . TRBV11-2 CASSLVQHGYTF TGTGCCAGCAGCTTGGTACAGCATGGCTACACCTTC
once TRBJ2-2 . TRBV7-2 CASNPAAGPGTGELFF TGTGCCAGCAACCCAGCAGCTGGCCCGGGCACCGGGGAGCTGTTTTTT
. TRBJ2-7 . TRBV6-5 CASSYSIQIYEQYF TGTGCCAGCAGTTACTCGATCCAGATCTACGAGCAGTACTTC
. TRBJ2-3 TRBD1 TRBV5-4 CASSLQGQGADTQYF TGTGCCAGCAGCTTACAGGGACAGGGGGCTGATACGCAGTATTTT
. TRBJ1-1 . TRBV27 CASSLTTFTEAFF TGTGCCAGCAGTTTAACGACTTTTACTGAAGCTTTCTTT
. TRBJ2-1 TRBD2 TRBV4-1 CASSQEMETSGATAGDEQFF TGCGCCAGCAGCCAAGAGATGGAGACTAGCGGAGCCACAGCGGGGGATGAGCAGTTCTTC
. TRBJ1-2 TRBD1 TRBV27 CASSMTGVGGYTF TGTGCCAGCAGTATGACAGGGGTTGGGGGCTACACCTTC
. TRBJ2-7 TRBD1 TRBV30 CAWSVGQGARNEQYF TGTGCCTGGAGTGTCGGACAGGGGGCGCGGAACGAGCAGTACTTC
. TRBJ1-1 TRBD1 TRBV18 CASSPLGQAAFF TGTGCCAGCTCACCATTGGGACAGGCGGCTTTCTTT
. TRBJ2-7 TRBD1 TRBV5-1 CASSLGGTVSYEQYF TGCGCCAGCAGCTTGGGTGGGACAGTCTCCTACGAGCAGTACTTC
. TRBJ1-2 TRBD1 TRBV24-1 CATSDQRTGDGGYTF TGTGCCACCAGTGATCAAAGGACAGGGGACGGGGGCTACACCTTC
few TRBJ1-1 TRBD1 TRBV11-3 CASSLGTGNTEAFF TGTGCCAGCAGCTTAGGGACAGGGAACACTGAAGCTTTCTTT
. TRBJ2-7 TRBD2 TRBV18 CASSPPARGVSYEQYF TGTGCCAGCTCACCACCGGCCCGGGGGGTGTCCTACGAGCAGTACTTC
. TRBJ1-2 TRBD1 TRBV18 CASSLTGDRSYGYTF TGTGCCAGCTCACTAACTGGGGACAGATCCTATGGCTACACCTTC
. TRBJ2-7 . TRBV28 CASSQGAGPYEQYF TGTGCCAGCAGTCAGGGCGCTGGGCCCTACGAGCAGTACTTC
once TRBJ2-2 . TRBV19 CASIRGDTNTGELFF TGTGCCAGTATCCGTGGGGACACAAACACCGGGGAGCTGTTTTTT
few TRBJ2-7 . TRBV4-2 CASSQDLGAYEQYF TGTGCCAGCAGCCAAGATCTGGGAGCCTACGAGCAGTACTTC
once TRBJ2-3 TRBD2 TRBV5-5 CASSGGGRDTQYF TGTGCCAGCAGCGGGGGAGGGAGAGATACGCAGTATTTT
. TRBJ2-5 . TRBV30 CAWGGAGETQYF TGTGCCTGGGGGGGGGCCGGTGAGACCCAGTACTTC